The T cell receptor beta chain under discussion was sequenced for a study of shared clonotypes between healthy human individuals. Study-wide results and caveats: A limitation of the genetic and exposure-history diversity represented arose from few donors.

TCRdb's table, derived via immunoSEQ multiplex PCR, lists solely in-frame clones and lacks some. The sample carries about 460,000 clones, roughly four fifths recorded once. Germline V gives CDR1 LGHNA, CDR2 YNFKEQ. The junction had 3 bases not matched to a gene; V was cut back by 2 bases and J by 0 bases. The CDR3 sequence is 15 residues long. Without sorting, samples used around 100 million PBMCs for genomic DNA. About this clone itself: No antigen is known for it.

The TCR was taken from a woman between 40 and 50 years old in good health. Some clones in this sample may be carry-over from other donors' samples. Sequences were obtained from PBMCs. The chain combines TRBV4-2 with TRBJ2-7; TRBD1 matches 8 bases. The CDR3 spells CASSQTGGYSYEQYF. In DNA, the CDR3 is TGTGCCAGCAGCCAAACAGGGGGTTACTCCTACGAGCAGTACTTC.